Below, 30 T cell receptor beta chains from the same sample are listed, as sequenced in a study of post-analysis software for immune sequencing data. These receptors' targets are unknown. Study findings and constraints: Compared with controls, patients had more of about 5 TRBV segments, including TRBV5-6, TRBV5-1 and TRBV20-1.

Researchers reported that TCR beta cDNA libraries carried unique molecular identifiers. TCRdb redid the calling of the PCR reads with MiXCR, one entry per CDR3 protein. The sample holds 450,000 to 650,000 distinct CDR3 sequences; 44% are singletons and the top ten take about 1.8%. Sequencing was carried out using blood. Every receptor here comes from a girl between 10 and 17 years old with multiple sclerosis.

DNA for the CDR3: TGTGCCAGCAGGGGCGGCCCCTACAATGAGCAGTTCTTC. It encodes CASRGGPYNEQFF. The chain uses TRBV2 and TRBJ2-1, with D unresolved. V lost 6 bases and J 2 bases, leaving 8 bases between the germline ends. From germline, CDR1 is SNHLY and CDR2 FYNNEI. There are 13 residues in the CDR3.

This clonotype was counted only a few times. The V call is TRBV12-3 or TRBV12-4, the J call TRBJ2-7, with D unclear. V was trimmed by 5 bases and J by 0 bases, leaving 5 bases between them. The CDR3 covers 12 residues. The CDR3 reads CASSHGSYEQYF. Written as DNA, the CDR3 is TGTGCCAGCAGTCACGGCTCCTACGAGCAGTACTTC.

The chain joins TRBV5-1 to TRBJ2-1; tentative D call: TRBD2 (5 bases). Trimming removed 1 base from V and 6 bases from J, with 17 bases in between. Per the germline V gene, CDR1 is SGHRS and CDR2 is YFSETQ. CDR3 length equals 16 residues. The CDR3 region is CASSLYLGEPSNEQFF. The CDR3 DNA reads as TGCGCCAGCAGCTTGTACCTCGGGGAGCCTTCCAATGAGCAGTTCTTC.

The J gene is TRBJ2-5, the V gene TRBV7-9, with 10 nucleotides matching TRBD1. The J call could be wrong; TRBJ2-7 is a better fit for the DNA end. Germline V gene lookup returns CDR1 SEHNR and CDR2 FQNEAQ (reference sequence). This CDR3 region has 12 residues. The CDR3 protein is CASGQGGDEQYF. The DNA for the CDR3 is TGTGCCAGCGGACAGGGGGGCGACGAGCAGTACTTC.

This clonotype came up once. Here the CDR3 reads CASSGGDRAGSQPQHF. The CDR3 DNA is TGTGCCAGCAGTGGGGGGGACAGGGCGGGGAGTCAGCCCCAGCATTTT. This rearrangement joins TRBV6-1 to TRBJ1-5; 9 bases map to TRBD1. The CDR3 contains 16 residues. CDR1 and CDR2 (germline): MNHNS, SASEGT. The J segment lost 6 bases and the V segment lost 4 bases, leaving 10 bases of the junction unmatched.

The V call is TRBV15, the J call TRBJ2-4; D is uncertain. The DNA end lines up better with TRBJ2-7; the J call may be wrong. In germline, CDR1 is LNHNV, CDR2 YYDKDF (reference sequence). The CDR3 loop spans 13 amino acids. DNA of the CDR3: TGTGCCACCAGCAGAGACTCCTCATACGAGCAGTACTTC. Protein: CATSRDSSYEQYF.

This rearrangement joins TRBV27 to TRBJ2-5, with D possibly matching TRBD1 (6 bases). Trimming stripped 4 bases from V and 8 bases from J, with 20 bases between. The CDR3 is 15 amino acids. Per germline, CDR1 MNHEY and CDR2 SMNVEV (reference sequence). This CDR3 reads CASSSPGQHPPTQYF. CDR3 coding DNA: TGTGCCAGCAGTTCCCCCGGACAGCACCCCCCCACCCAGTACTTC.

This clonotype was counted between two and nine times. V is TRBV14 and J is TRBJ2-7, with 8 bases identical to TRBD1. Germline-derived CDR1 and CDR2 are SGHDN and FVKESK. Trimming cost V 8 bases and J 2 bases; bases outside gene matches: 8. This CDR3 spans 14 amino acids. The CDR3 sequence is CASAPTGEPYEQYF. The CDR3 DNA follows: TGTGCCAGCGCTCCGACAGGGGAACCCTACGAGCAGTACTTC.

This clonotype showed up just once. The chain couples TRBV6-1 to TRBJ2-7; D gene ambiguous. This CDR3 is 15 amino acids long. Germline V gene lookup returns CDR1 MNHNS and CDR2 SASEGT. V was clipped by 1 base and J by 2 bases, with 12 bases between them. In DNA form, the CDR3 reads TGTGCCAGCAGTGAAGGGATTAACAGCGCCTACGAGCAGTACTTC. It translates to CASSEGINSAYEQYF.

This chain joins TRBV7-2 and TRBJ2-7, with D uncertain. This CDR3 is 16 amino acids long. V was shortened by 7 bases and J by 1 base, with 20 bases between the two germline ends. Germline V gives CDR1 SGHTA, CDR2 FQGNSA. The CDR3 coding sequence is TGTGCCAGCAACTTGCCCCCCGCAGCCGATTCCTACGAGCAGTACTTC. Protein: CASNLPPAADSYEQYF.

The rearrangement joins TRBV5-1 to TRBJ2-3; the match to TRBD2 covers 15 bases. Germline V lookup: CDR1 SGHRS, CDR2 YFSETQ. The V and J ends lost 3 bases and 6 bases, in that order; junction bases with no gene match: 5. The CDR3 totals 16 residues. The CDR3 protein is CASSSGLAGGYDTQYF. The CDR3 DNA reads TGCGCCAGCAGCTCGGGACTAGCGGGGGGTTACGATACGCAGTATTTT.

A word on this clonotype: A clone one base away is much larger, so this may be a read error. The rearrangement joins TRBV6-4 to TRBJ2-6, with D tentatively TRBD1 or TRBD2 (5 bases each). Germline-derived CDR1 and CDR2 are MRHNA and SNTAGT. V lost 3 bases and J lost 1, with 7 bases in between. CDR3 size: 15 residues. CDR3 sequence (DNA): TGTGCCAGCAGTGAAGAGGGGTCTGGGGCCAACGTCCTGACTTTC. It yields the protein CASSEEGSGANVLTF.

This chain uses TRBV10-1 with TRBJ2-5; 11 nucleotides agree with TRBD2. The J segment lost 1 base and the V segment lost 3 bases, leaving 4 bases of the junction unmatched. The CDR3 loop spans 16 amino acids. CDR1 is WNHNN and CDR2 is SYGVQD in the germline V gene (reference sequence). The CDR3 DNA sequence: TGCGCCAGCAGTGAACGGCTAGCGGGAGGCCAAGAGACCCAGTACTTC. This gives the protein CASSERLAGGQETQYF.

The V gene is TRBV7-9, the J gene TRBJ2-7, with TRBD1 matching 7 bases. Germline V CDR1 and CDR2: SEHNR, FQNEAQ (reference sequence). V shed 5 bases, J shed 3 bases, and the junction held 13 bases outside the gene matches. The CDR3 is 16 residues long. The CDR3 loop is CASSPTPGQINYEQYF. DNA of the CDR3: TGTGCCAGCAGCCCTACTCCGGGACAGATAAACTACGAGCAGTACTTC.

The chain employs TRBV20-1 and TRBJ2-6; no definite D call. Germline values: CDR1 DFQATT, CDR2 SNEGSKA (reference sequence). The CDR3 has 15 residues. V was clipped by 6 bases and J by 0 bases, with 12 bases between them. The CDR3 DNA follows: TGCAGTGCCCCGGACGTAAACTCTGGGGCCAACGTCCTGACTTTC. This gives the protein CSAPDVNSGANVLTF.

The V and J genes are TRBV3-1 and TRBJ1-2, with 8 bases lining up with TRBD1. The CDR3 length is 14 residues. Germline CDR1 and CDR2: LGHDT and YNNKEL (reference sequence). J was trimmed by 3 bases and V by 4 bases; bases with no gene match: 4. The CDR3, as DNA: TGTGCCAGCAGCCCCCCGGACAGGGACTATGGCTACACCTTC. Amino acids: CASSPPDRDYGYTF.

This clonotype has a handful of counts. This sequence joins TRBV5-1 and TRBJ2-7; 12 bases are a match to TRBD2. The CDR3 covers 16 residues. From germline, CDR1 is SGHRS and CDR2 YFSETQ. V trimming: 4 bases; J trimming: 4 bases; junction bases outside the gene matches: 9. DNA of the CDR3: TGCGCCAGCAGCCCTCCTCGACTAGCGGGGGCTTACGAGCAGTACTTC. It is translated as CASSPPRLAGAYEQYF.

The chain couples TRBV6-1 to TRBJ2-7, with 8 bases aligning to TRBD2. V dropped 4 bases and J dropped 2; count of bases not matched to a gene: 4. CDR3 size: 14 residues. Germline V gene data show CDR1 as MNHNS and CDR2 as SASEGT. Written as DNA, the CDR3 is TGTGCCAGCAGTGGCGGCGGGAGGACCTACGAGCAGTACTTC. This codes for CASSGGGRTYEQYF.

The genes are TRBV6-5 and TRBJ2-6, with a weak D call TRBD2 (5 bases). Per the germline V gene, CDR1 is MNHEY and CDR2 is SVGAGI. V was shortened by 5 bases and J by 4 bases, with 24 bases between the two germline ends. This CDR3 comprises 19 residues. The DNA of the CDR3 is TGTGCCAGCAGTACTGTTGCCGGGGTACCCTTGTCCGGGGCCAACGTCCTGACTTTC. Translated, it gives CASSTVAGVPLSGANVLTF.

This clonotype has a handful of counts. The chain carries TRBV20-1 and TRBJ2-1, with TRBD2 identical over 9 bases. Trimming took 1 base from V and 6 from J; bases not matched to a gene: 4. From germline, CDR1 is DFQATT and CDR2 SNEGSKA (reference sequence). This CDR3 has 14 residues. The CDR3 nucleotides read TGCAGTGCTAGAGCCCCGACTAGCGGCAATGAGCAGTTCTTC. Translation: CSARAPTSGNEQFF.

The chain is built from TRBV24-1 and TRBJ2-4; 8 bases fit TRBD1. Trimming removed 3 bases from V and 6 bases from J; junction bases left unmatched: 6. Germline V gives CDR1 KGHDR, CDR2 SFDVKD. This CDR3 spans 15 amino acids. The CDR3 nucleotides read TGTGCCACCAGTGATCCAGGGGGCTCTGGAAACATTCAGTACTTC. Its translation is CATSDPGGSGNIQYF.

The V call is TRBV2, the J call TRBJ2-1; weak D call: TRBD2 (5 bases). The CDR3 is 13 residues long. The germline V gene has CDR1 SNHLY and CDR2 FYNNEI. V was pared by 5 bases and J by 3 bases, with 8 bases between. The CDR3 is CASSSSVYNEQFF. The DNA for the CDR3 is TGTGCCAGCAGTAGTAGCGTCTACAATGAGCAGTTCTTC.

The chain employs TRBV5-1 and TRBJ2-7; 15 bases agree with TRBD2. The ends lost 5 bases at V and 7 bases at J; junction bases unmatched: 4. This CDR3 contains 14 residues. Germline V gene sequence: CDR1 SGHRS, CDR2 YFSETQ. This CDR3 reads CASRSGTSGREQYF. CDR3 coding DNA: TGCGCCAGCAGGTCCGGGACTAGCGGGAGGGAGCAGTACTTC.

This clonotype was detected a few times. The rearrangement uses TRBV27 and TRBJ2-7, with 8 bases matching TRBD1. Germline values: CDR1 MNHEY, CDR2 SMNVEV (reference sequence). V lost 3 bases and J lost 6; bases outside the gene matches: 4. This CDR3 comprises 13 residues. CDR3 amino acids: CASSLVRGREQYF. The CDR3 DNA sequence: TGTGCCAGCAGTTTGGTCAGGGGGCGCGAGCAGTACTTC.

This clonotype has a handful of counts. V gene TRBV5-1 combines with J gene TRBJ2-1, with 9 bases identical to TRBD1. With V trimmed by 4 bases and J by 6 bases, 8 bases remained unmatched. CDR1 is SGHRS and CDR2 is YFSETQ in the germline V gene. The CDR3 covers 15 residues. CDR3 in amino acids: CASSADGTGFNEQFF. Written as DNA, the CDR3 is TGCGCCAGCAGCGCGGACGGGACAGGGTTCAATGAGCAGTTCTTC.

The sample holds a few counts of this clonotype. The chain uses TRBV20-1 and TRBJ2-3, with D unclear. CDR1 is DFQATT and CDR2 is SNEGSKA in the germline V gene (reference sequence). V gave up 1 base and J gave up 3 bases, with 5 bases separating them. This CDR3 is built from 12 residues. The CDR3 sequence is CSARVATDTQYF. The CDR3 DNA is TGCAGTGCTAGAGTGGCAACAGATACGCAGTATTTT.

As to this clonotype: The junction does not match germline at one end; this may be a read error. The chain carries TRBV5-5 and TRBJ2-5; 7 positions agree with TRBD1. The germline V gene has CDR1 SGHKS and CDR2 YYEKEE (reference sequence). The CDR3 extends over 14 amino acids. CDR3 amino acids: CAGSRGQHQETQYF. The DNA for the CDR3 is TGTGCCGGCAGCCGGGGACAGCACCAAGAGACCCAGTACTTC.

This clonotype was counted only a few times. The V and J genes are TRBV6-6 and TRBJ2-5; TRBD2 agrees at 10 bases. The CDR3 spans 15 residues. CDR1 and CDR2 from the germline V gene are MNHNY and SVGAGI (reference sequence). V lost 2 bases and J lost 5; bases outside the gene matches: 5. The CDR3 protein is CASSYASGSLETQYF. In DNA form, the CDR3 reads TGTGCCAGCAGTTACGCTAGCGGGAGCCTCGAGACCCAGTACTTC.

The CDR3 loop is CASKLGEIRAETQYF. The DNA for the CDR3 is TGTGCCAGCAAATTAGGGGAGATACGGGCGGAGACCCAGTACTTC. J is TRBJ2-5 and V is TRBV7-2, with D possibly called TRBD1 or TRBD2 (5 bases each). The germline gives CDR1 SGHTA, CDR2 FQGNSA. This CDR3 has 15 amino acids. The V end lost 7 bases, the J end lost 5 bases, and 20 bases lay between the germline ends. The entire variable domain, with the rest obtained from reference TRBV7-2 and TRBJ2-5, is as follows: GAGVSQSPSNKVTEKGKDVELRCDPISGHTALYWYRQSLGQGLEFLIYFQGNSAPDKSGLPSDRFSAERTGGSVSTLTIQRTQQEDSAVYLCASKLGEIRAETQYFGPGTRLLVL.

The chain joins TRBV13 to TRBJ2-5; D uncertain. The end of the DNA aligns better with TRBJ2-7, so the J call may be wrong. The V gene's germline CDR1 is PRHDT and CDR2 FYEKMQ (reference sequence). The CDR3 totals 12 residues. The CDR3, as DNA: TGTGCCAGCAGTGGCGCGCCGGGCGAGCAGTACTTC. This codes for CASSGAPGEQYF.